This T cell receptor (beta chain) originates from a study of cytomegalovirus exposure and HLA in healthy donors. Study-level points and caveats: Highly shared variants forming one cluster were likely a sequencing artifact.

PCR primers comprised 60 Vbeta and 13 Jbeta primers. Method: immunoSEQ multiplex PCR; TCRdb's copy keeps in-frame clones and lacks some. The repertoire includes approximately 160,000 clones, about 80% of them detected once, and roughly 9.3% sits in the top ten. This CDR3 is 16 amino acids long. V was cut by 6 bases and J by 0 bases, with 15 bases left in between. Germline values: CDR1 MDHEN, CDR2 SYDVKM. Notes on this clone: What it recognizes is unknown.

The donors, nominally healthy at sampling, likely had unrecorded immune exposures. Input material: PBMCs. This clonotype was sampled from a man between 18 and 29 years old in good health and CMV-seropositive. This chain uses TRBV28 with TRBJ2-4; tentatively, D is TRBD2 (7 bases). CDR3 in amino acids: CASSPSGEGAKNIQYF. The CDR3, as DNA: TGTGCCAGCAGCCCGTCAGGGGAGGGAGCCAAAAACATTCAGTACTTC.